The clone carrying this T cell receptor (beta chain) came up many times. Its antigen is currently unknown. Genomic DNA acted as the template from which TCR beta VDJ combination and CDR3 sequence profiling were carried out. TCRdb reanalysed the reads using MiXCR and keeps one entry per CDR3 protein. The profile covers roughly 61,000 distinct CDR3 sequences, with approximately 54% appearing a single time and 16% taken by the ten largest. This entry comes from a study of CD8+CD57+ T cells in acquired aplastic anemia. Notes on the study in general: Statistical testing detected no significant gap in CD8+ Simpson's diversity between patients and controls.

In patients chosen for sequencing, flow cytometry had shown CD8+CD57+ cell expansion. V lost 4 bases and J 3 bases, leaving 18 bases between the germline ends. Per germline, CDR1 LNHDA and CDR2 SQIVND (reference sequence). CDR3 length equals 16 residues. This chain connects TRBV19 to TRBJ1-1, with unresolved D. What was sequenced was sorted CD4+, CD8+, or CD8+CD57+ T cells (not recorded which) from PBMCs. The receptor comes from a human donor with aplastic anemia. The chain's CDR3 is CASSTHLRENYTEAFF. In DNA, the CDR3 is TGTGCCAGTAGTACTCACCTGCGGGAAAACTACACTGAAGCTTTCTTT.